What follows describes a single TCR beta chain. TCRdb re-derived calls from the 5' RACE reads in MiXCR, one entry per CDR3 protein. This table holds around 31,000 distinct CDR3 sequences, about 10% found once. Trimming left V 2 bases short and J 3 bases short, with 15 bases between. The CDR3 totals 15 residues. CDR1 and CDR2 (germline): SGHKS, YYEKEE (reference sequence). The sample is drawn from a study of early T cells in non-severe SARS-CoV-2 infection. Sample: whole blood. This rearrangement joins TRBV5-5 to TRBJ2-7; D might be TRBD1 (7 bases). This receptor was taken from an adult who was a healthcare worker with PCR-confirmed SARS-CoV-2 infection or an uninfected control (not recorded which). CDR3 amino acids: CASSFVAGGLYEQYF. CDR3 sequence (DNA): TGTGCCAGCAGCTTCGTTGCAGGGGGGCTCTACGAGCAGTACTTC.